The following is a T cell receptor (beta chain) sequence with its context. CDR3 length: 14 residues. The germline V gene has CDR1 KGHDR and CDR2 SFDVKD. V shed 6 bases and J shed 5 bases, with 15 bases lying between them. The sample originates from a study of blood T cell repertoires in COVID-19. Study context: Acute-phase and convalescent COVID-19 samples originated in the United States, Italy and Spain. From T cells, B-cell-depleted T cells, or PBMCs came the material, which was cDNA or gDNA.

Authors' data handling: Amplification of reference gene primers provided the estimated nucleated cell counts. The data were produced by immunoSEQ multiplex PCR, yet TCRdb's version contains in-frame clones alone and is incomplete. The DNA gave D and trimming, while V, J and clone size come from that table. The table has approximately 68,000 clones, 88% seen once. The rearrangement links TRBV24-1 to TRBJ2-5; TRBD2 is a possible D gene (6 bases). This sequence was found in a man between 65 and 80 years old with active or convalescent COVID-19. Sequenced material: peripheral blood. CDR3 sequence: CATSKEGPWETQYF. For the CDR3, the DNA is TGTGCCACCAGTAAGGAGGGTCCTTGGGAGACCCAGTACTTC.